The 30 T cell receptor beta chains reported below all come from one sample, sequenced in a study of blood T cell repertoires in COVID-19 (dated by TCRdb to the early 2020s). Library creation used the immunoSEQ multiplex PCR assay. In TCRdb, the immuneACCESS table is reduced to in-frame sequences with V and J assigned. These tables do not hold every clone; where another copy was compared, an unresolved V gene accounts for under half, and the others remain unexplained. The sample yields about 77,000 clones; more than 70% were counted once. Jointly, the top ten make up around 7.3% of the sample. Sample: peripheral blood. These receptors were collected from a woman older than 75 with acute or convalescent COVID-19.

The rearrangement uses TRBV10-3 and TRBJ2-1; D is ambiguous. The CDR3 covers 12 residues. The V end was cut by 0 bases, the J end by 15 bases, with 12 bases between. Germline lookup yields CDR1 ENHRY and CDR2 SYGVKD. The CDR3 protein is CAISESGSMAFF. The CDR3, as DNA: TGTGCCATCAGTGAGTCGGGTAGCATGGCGTTCTTC.

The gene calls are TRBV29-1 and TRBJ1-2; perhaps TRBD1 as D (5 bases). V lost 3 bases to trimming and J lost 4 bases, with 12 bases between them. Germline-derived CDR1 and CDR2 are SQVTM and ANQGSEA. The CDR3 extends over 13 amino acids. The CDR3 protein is CSVDREGPYGYTF. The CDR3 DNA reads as TGCAGCGTTGACAGGGAGGGGCCCTATGGCTACACCTTC.

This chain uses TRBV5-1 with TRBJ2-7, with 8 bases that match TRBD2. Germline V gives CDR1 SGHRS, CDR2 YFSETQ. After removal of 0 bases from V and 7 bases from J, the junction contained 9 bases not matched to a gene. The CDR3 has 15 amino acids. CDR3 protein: CASSLDRGGPQEQYF. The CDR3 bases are TGCGCCAGCAGCTTGGACCGGGGGGGGCCTCAAGAGCAGTACTTC.

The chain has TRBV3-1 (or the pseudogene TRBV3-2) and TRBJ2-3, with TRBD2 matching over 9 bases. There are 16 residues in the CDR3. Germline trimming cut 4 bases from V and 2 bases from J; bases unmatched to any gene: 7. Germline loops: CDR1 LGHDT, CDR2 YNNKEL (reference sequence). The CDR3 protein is CASSPAGGSYTDTQYF. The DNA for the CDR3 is TGTGCCAGCAGCCCAGCGGGAGGATCCTACACAGATACGCAGTATTTT.

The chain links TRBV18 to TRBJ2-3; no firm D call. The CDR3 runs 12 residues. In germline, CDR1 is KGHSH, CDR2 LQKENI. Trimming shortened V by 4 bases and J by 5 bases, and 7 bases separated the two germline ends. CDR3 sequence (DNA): TGTGCCAGCTCACTCCGCGTAGATACGCAGTATTTT. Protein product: CASSLRVDTQYF.

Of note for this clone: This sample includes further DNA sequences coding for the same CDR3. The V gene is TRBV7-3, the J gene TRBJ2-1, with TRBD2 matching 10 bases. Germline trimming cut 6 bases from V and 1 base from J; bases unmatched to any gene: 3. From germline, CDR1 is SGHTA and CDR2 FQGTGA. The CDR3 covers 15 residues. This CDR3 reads CASSPSGGSYNEQFF. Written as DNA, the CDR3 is TGTGCCAGCAGTCCTAGCGGGGGTTCCTACAATGAGCAGTTCTTC.

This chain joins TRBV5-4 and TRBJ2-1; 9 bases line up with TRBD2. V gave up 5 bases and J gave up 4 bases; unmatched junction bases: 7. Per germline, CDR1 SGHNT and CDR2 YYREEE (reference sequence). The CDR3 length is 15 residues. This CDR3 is CASSSDSGSYNEQFF. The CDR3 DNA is TGTGCCAGCAGTTCCGATAGCGGGAGTTACAATGAGCAGTTCTTC.

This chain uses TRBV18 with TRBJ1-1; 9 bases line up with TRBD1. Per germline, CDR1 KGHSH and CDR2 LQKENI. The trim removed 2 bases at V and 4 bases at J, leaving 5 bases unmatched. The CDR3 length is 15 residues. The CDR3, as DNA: TGTGCCAGCTCACCATCGACAGGGGGACGCACTGAAGCTTTCTTT. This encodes CASSPSTGGRTEAFF.

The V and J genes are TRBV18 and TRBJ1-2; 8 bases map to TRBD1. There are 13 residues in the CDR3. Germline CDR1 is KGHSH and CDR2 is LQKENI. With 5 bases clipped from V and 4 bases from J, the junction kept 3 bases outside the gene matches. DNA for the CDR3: TGTGCCAGCTCAACGGACAGGGTCTATGGCTACACCTTC. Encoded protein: CASSTDRVYGYTF.

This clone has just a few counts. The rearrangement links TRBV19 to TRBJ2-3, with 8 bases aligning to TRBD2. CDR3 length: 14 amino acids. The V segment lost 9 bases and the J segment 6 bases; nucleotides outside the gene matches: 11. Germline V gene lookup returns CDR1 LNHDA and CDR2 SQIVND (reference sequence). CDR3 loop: CASQHQAGADTQYF. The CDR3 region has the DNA TGTGCCAGCCAACATCAAGCGGGAGCTGATACGCAGTATTTT.

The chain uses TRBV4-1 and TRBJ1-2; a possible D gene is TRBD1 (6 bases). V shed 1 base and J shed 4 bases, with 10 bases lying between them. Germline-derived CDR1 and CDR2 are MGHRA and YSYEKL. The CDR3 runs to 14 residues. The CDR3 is CASSQGDKGYGYTF. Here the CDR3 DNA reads TGCGCCAGCAGCCAAGGGGACAAGGGCTATGGCTACACCTTC.

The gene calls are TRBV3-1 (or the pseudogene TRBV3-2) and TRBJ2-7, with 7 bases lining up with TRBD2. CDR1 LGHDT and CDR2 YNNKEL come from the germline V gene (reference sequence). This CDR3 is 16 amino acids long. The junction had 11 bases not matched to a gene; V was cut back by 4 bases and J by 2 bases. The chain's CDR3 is CASSRGRAGVAYEQYF. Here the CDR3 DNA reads TGTGCCAGCAGCCGCGGGCGGGCGGGAGTTGCCTACGAGCAGTACTTC.

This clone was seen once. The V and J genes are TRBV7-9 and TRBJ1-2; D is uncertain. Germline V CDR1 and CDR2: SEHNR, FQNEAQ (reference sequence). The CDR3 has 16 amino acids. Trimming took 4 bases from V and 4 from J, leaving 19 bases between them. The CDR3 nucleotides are TGTGCCAGCAGCTCCCAGACACGCACAGACCCCTATGGCTACACCTTC. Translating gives CASSSQTRTDPYGYTF.

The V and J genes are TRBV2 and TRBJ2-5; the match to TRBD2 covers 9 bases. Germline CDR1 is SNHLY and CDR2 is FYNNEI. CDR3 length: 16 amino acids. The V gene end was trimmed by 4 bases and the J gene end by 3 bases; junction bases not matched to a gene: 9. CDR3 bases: TGTGCCAGCAGTGTGGAAGCGGGGGGAATAAAAGAGACCCAGTACTTC. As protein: CASSVEAGGIKETQYF.

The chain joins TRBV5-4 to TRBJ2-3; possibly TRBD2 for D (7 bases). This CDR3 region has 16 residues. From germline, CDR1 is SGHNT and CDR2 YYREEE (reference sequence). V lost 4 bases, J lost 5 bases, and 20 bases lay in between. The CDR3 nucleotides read TGTGCCAGCAGCCCAAGGGGGGGTGAGCGTGGAGATACGCAGTATTTT. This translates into CASSPRGGERGDTQYF.

CDR3 protein: CASSSGQGRNEKLFF. As DNA, the CDR3 is TGTGCCAGCAGCTCAGGCCAGGGCAGAAATGAAAAACTGTTTTTT. The chain recombines TRBV7-9 with TRBJ1-4; D might be TRBD1 (5 bases). The CDR3 covers 15 residues. V gave up 4 bases and J gave up 5 bases, with 14 bases separating them. Germline CDR1 and CDR2: SEHNR and FQNEAQ (reference sequence).

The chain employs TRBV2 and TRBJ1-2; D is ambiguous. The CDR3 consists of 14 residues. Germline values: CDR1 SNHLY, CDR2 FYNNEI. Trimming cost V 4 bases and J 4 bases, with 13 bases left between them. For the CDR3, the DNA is TGTGCCAGCAGTGTAGACAAAGTTTCCTATGGCTACACCTTC. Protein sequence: CASSVDKVSYGYTF.

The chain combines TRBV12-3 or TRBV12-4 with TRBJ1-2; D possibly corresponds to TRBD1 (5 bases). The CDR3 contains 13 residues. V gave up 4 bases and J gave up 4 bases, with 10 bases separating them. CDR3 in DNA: TGTGCCAGCAGTTCTGTGGGGCCCTATGGCTACACCTTC. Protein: CASSSVGPYGYTF.

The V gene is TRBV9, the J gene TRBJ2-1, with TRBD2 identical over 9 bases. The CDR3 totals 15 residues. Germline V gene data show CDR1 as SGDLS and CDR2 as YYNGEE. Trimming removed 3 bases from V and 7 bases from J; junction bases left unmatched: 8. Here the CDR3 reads CASSGGLASINEQFF. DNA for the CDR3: TGTGCCAGCAGCGGAGGACTAGCGAGCATTAATGAGCAGTTCTTC.

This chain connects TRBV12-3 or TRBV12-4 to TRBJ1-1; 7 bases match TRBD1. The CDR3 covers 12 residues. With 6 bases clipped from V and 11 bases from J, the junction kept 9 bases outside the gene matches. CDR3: CASSTQGVGAFF. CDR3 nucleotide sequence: TGTGCCAGCAGCACTCAGGGGGTGGGGGCTTTCTTT.

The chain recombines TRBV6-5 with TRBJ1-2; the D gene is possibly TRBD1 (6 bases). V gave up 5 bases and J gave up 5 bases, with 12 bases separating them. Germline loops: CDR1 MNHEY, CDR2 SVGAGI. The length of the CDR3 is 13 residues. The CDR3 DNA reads TGTGCCAGCAGTCAGGACAGAAGTTATGGCTACACCTTC. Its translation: CASSQDRSYGYTF.

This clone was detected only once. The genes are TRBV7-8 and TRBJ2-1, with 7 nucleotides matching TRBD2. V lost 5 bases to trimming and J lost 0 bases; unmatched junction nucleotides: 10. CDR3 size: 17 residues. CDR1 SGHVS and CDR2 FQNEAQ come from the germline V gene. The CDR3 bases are TGTGCCAGCAGCGCCTCACTAGCGAAGAGCTCCTACAATGAGCAGTTCTTC. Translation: CASSASLAKSSYNEQFF.

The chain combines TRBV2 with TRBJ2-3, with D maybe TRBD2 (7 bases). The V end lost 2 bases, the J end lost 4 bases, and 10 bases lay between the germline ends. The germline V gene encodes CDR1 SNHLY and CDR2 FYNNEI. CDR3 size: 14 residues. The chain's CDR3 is CASSERGGSDTQYF. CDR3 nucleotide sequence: TGTGCCAGCAGTGAAAGGGGGGGCTCAGATACGCAGTATTTT.

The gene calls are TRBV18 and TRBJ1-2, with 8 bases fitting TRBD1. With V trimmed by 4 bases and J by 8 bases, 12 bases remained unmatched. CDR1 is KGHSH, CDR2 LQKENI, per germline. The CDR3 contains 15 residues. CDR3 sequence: CASSLQDREFRGYTF. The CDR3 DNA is TGTGCCAGCTCACTTCAGGACAGGGAATTTCGCGGCTACACCTTC.

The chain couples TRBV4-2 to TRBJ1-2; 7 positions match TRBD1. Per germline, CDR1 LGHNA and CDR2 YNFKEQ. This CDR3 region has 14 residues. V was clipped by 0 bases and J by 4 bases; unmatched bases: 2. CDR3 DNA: TGTGCCAGCAGCCAAGAGACAGGGAGCTATGGCTACACCTTC. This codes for CASSQETGSYGYTF.

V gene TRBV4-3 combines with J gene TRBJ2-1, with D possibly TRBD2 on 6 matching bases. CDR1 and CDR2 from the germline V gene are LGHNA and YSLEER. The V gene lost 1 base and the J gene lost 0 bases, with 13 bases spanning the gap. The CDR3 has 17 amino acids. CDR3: CASSQVSGVGSYNEQFF. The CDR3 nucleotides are TGCGCCAGCAGCCAAGTTAGCGGTGTCGGCTCCTACAATGAGCAGTTCTTC.

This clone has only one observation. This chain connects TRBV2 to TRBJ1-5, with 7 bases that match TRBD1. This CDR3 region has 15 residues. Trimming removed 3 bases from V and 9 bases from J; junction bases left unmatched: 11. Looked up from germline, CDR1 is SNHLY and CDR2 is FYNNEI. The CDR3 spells CASSEGTGAVRPQHF. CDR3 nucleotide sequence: TGTGCCAGCAGTGAGGGTACAGGGGCGGTACGGCCCCAGCATTTT.

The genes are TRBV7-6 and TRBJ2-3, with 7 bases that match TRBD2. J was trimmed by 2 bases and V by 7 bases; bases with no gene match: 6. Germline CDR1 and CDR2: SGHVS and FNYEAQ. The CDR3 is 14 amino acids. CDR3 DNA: TGTGCCAGCATGTCTAGCGGTTACACAGATACGCAGTATTTT. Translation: CASMSSGYTDTQYF.

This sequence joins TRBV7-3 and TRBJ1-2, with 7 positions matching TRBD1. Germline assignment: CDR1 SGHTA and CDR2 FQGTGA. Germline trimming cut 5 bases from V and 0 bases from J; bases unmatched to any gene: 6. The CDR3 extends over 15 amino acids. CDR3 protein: CASSPRTGANYGYTF. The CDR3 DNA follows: TGTGCCAGCAGCCCCAGGACAGGAGCTAACTATGGCTACACCTTC.

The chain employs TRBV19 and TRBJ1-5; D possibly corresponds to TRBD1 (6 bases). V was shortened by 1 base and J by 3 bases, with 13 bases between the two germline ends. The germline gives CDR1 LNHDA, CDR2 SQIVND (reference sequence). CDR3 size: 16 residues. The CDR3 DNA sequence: TGTGCCAGTAGTATAGGGACAGCTACCCACAATCAGCCCCAGCATTTT. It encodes CASSIGTATHNQPQHF.